The next 15 T cell receptor beta chains were all read from a single sample in a study of blood T cell repertoires in COVID-19. The protocol was immunoSEQ multiplex PCR, while the TCRdb copy is restricted to in-frame clones and leaves out a portion. The sample shows over 200,000 clones, more than 75% of them seen only once. The sequenced sample consisted of peripheral blood. The source is a man between 40 and 49 years old who had recovered from COVID-19.

The chain recombines TRBV3-1 (or the pseudogene TRBV3-2) with TRBJ2-7; D uncertain. The germline V gene encodes CDR1 LGHDT and CDR2 YNNKEL (reference sequence). The CDR3 consists of 15 residues. The germline V and J ends were trimmed by 0 bases and 4 bases, with 13 bases remaining between them. CDR3 bases: TGTGCCAGCAGCCAAGATCCAGGCATAACTTACGAGCAGTACTTC. This gives the protein CASSQDPGITYEQYF.

This sequence joins TRBV2 and TRBJ1-2; a weak D match, TRBD1 (5 bases). Germline-derived CDR1 and CDR2 are SNHLY and FYNNEI. V lost 8 bases, J lost 7 bases, and 20 bases lay in between. This CDR3 spans 14 amino acids. The CDR3 DNA reads TGTGCCAGCCCTCTCGGGGGGGGGAATCGTGGCTACACCTTC. Its translation is CASPLGGGNRGYTF.

CDR3 DNA: TGCGCCAGCAGTGAGGGACAGCCTAATGAAAAACTGTTTTTT. Protein sequence: CASSEGQPNEKLFF. The chain is built from TRBV10-2 and TRBJ1-4; D is possibly TRBD1 (6 bases). CDR1 is WSHSY and CDR2 is SAAADI in the germline V gene. The CDR3 covers 14 residues. Trimming stripped 2 bases from V and 3 bases from J, with 7 bases between.

V gene TRBV30 combines with J gene TRBJ1-1, with TRBD1 identical over 7 bases. The CDR3 spans 12 residues. Germline V gene sequence: CDR1 GTSNPN, CDR2 SVGIG (reference sequence). Trimming removed 5 bases from V and 6 bases from J; junction bases left unmatched: 6. CDR3 sequence reads: CAWGGQLAEAFF. DNA of the CDR3: TGTGCCTGGGGGGGACAGTTGGCTGAAGCTTTCTTT.

The chain employs TRBV7-2 and TRBJ2-5; 8 bases are shared with TRBD2. J gave up 4 bases and V 4 bases, and 5 bases lay outside the gene matches. There are 14 residues in the CDR3. CDR1 is SGHTA, CDR2 FQGNSA, per germline. CDR3 in amino acids: CASSSHGRAETQYF. CDR3 sequence (DNA): TGTGCCAGCAGCTCCCACGGGAGGGCAGAGACCCAGTACTTC.

This rearrangement joins TRBV11-2 to TRBJ2-1, with TRBD2 identical over 11 bases. The V gene's germline CDR1 is SGHAT and CDR2 FQNNGV. This CDR3 contains 15 residues. The V segment lost 7 bases and the J segment 7 bases; nucleotides outside the gene matches: 9. The CDR3 protein is CASTSSGRAANEQFF. CDR3 in DNA: TGTGCCAGCACCAGTAGCGGGAGGGCCGCGAATGAGCAGTTCTTC.

The V call is TRBV27, the J call TRBJ1-1; TRBD1 is a possible D gene (5 bases). The CDR3 contains 15 residues. V lost 5 bases and J lost 5, with 18 bases in between. Germline V gene sequence: CDR1 MNHEY, CDR2 SMNVEV (reference sequence). This CDR3 is CASSPLRPGGTEAFF. The CDR3 nucleotides are TGTGCCAGCAGTCCACTTCGACCCGGGGGGACTGAAGCTTTCTTT.

This clone was seen more than once but under ten times. The V call is TRBV7-8, the J call TRBJ2-1, with 9 bases aligning to TRBD2. The CDR3 runs 14 residues. Germline CDR1 is SGHVS and CDR2 is FQNEAQ. After removal of 6 bases from V and 9 bases from J, the junction contained 9 bases not matched to a gene. CDR3 residues: CASSGPRGGGEQFF. CDR3 bases: TGTGCCAGCAGTGGTCCGCGGGGGGGCGGTGAGCAGTTCTTC.

V gene TRBV11-3 combines with J gene TRBJ1-1, with 9 bases aligning to TRBD1. The CDR3 extends over 13 amino acids. The germline V gene has CDR1 SGHNT and CDR2 YENEEA. V shed 5 bases, J shed 9 bases, and the junction held 7 bases outside the gene matches. Here the CDR3 reads CASSPEGTGKAFF. CDR3 DNA: TGTGCCAGCAGCCCCGAGGGGACAGGGAAAGCTTTCTTT.

This rearrangement joins TRBV4-2 to TRBJ2-2, with 12 nucleotides matching TRBD2. There are 23 residues in the CDR3. The V gene's germline CDR1 is LGHNA and CDR2 YNFKEQ. V was clipped by 0 bases and J by 5 bases; unmatched bases: 22. The CDR3: CASSQDYYGSFLAGGPFTGELFF. As DNA, the CDR3 is TGTGCCAGCAGCCAAGATTATTATGGTTCTTTCCTAGCGGGAGGGCCGTTTACCGGGGAGCTGTTTTTT.

This chain connects TRBV5-5 to TRBJ1-2, with 10 bases lining up with TRBD1. Germline V lookup: CDR1 SGHKS, CDR2 YYEKEE (reference sequence). J gave up 5 bases and V 0 bases, and 4 bases lay outside the gene matches. The CDR3 loop spans 15 amino acids. The CDR3 is CASSLATGGGYGYTF. The CDR3, as DNA: TGTGCCAGCAGCTTGGCGACAGGGGGCGGGTATGGCTACACCTTC.

The J gene is TRBJ2-3, the V gene TRBV7-7, with 9 bases aligning to TRBD1. V lost 5 bases to trimming and J lost 4 bases; unmatched junction nucleotides: 7. From germline, CDR1 is SSHAT and CDR2 FNYEAQ (reference sequence). The CDR3 has 15 residues. The CDR3 sequence: CASSLGTGYADTQYF. CDR3 sequence (DNA): TGTGCCAGCAGCCTCGGGACAGGGTATGCAGATACGCAGTATTTT.

The gene calls are TRBV30 and TRBJ1-1, with 9 positions matching TRBD1. The CDR3 runs to 17 residues. V shed 4 bases, J shed 2 bases, and the junction held 14 bases outside the gene matches. Germline V gene lookup returns CDR1 GTSNPN and CDR2 SVGIG (reference sequence). CDR3 sequence: CAWILLHRDRENTEAFF. CDR3 bases: TGTGCCTGGATTCTCCTTCATCGGGACAGGGAAAACACTGAAGCTTTCTTT.

The V gene is TRBV11-2, the J gene TRBJ2-1; 10 bases map to TRBD2. Germline V CDR1 and CDR2: SGHAT, FQNNGV. V lost 5 bases to trimming and J lost 3 bases; unmatched junction nucleotides: 7. The CDR3 has 16 amino acids. CDR3: CASSLASGGVYNEQFF. CDR3 DNA sequence: TGTGCCAGCAGCCTAGCTAGCGGGGGAGTCTACAATGAGCAGTTCTTC.

The J gene is TRBJ2-1, the V gene TRBV4-3; tentatively, D is TRBD2 (5 bases). V was pared by 4 bases and J by 0 bases, with 16 bases between. The CDR3 length is 17 residues. Germline V gives CDR1 LGHNA, CDR2 YSLEER. CDR3 amino acids: CASSPRMAGSSYNEQFF. CDR3 in DNA: TGCGCCAGCAGCCCCCGAATGGCTGGGAGCTCCTACAATGAGCAGTTCTTC.